This T cell receptor beta chain was observed in a study of blood T cell repertoires in COVID-19. Overall study: Material from acute and convalescent COVID-19 was sourced from the United States, Italy and Spain. PBMCs, B-cell-depleted T cells, or T cells provided the cDNA or gDNA that made up the material.

Original methodology: By means of reference gene primer amplification, nucleated cell counts were estimated. Measured with immunoSEQ multiplex PCR; TCRdb has only the in-frame clones, and not every one. The V and J calls and clone size are taken from that table; D and trimming were inferred from the DNA. The sample shows some 150,000 clones, around nine tenths of them seen only once. Germline CDR1 reads SGHVS; CDR2 reads FQNEAQ. Trimming took off 3 bases at V and 3 bases at J, with 12 bases between the two ends. The CDR3 is 14 residues long. The sequencing input was peripheral blood. V gene TRBV7-8 combines with J gene TRBJ2-7, with D tentatively TRBD1 (5 bases). The receptor's source is a human donor in a cohort sampled during active COVID-19. In DNA, the CDR3 is TGTGCCAGCAGCTTTCAAGGGGTAAACTACGAGCAGTACTTC. It is translated as CASSFQGVNYEQYF.